This TCR beta chain was sequenced in a study of T cell responses to AZD1222 COVID-19 vaccine. Profiling relied on immunoSEQ multiplex PCR, and the TCRdb table lists in-frame clones only, not all of them. Of approximately 120,000 clones detected, roughly nine tenths appear once; the ten largest clones hold roughly 4%. The study, taken as a whole, reports: Targets within unmutated variant regions were reportedly found for nearly half of spike-specific TCRs.

As for this clone: Its antigen is undetermined.

The sample in question was peripheral blood, obtained on day 0 of AZD1222 vaccination. This sequence originates from an adult in good health.

The CDR3 region has the DNA TGTGCCAGCAGCTGGGGACAGGGCACAGATACGCAGTATTTT. Protein: CASSWGQGTDTQYF. V is TRBV7-7 and J is TRBJ2-3; the match to TRBD1 covers 8 bases. This CDR3 spans 14 amino acids. The germline V gene encodes CDR1 SSHAT and CDR2 FNYEAQ (reference sequence). Trimming cost V 4 bases and J 1 base; bases outside gene matches: 1.